The 6 T cell receptor beta chains reported below all come from one sample, sequenced in a study of PD-1 blockade in classical Hodgkin lymphoma. Regarding time point: cycle 4 day 1 (C4D1), after 6 weeks of nivolumab. Every patient relapsed after autologous stem cell transplantation, and brentuximab vedotin exposure varied. The table came from immunoSEQ multiplex PCR; TCRdb's copy has only in-frame clones and leaves some out. The table records 20,000 to 25,000 clones, roughly four fifths of them present only once. Material: peripheral blood mononuclear cells (PBMCs), obtained before the fourth cycle of nivolumab. Receptor source: a human donor with classical Hodgkin lymphoma.

The genes are TRBV6-6 and TRBJ1-2; no clear D. Germline lookup yields CDR1 MNHNY and CDR2 SVGAGI (reference sequence). V lost 0 bases to trimming and J lost 8 bases, with 13 bases between them. This CDR3 comprises 14 residues. In DNA form, the CDR3 reads TGTGCCAGCAGTTACTCGATGTTGGGTGGCGGCTACACCTTC. This gives the protein CASSYSMLGGGYTF.

V and J are TRBV11-2 and TRBJ2-5; unclear D gene. Trimming stripped 1 base from V and 4 bases from J, with 10 bases between. The CDR3 sequence is 14 residues long. Germline loops: CDR1 SGHAT, CDR2 FQNNGV. CDR3 coding DNA: TGTGCCAGCAGCTTAGGTAGCCTCGGAGAGACCCAGTACTTC. Translation: CASSLGSLGETQYF.

The CDR3 reads CASRQKTTRTYTDTQYF. The CDR3, as DNA: TGTGCCAGTAGGCAAAAGACTACTAGGACGTACACAGATACGCAGTATTTT. The rearrangement joins TRBV19 to TRBJ2-3; a possible D gene is TRBD2 (5 bases). The CDR3 is 17 residues long. V was pared by 6 bases and J by 2 bases, with 21 bases between. Germline CDR1 reads LNHDA; CDR2 reads SQIVND (reference sequence).

The count of this clone is one. The chain is built from TRBV19 and TRBJ2-3; TRBD1 might be the D (6 bases). The CDR3 is 17 amino acids. Trimming took 5 bases from V and 0 from J, leaving 18 bases between them. Germline V gives CDR1 LNHDA, CDR2 SQIVND (reference sequence). CDR3 sequence: CASSRKGDGTSTDTQYF. CDR3 in DNA: TGTGCCAGTAGTCGAAAGGGGGACGGTACTAGCACAGATACGCAGTATTTT.

The V gene is TRBV18, the J gene TRBJ2-7; possibly TRBD1 for D (5 bases). The germline CDR1 and CDR2 sequences are KGHSH and LQKENI. V was cut by 0 bases and J by 2 bases, with 8 bases left in between. The CDR3 runs 14 residues. The CDR3 loop reads CASSPPQGTYEQYF. For the CDR3, the DNA is TGTGCCAGCTCACCACCCCAGGGAACCTACGAGCAGTACTTC.

V is TRBV6-1 and J is TRBJ1-1; 8 bases fit TRBD1. Per the germline V gene, CDR1 is MNHNS and CDR2 is SASEGT. J lost 5 bases, V lost 3 bases, and 5 bases had no gene match. This CDR3 has 14 residues. The CDR3 DNA sequence: TGTGCCAGCAGTGAGCAGGGGGCGCCTACTGAAGCTTTCTTT. This encodes CASSEQGAPTEAFF.